A single sample gave rise to the 15 T cell receptor beta chains below, sequenced in a study of beta chain features in type 1 diabetes. Findings and limits, study-wide: Shortening that was moderate but significant affected the TCRB CDR3s of Type 1 diabetes patients in all four CD4+ subsets.

Their recognized antigens are unknown. The sequenced template was cDNA made from the entire isolated RNA. This table comes from immunoSEQ multiplex PCR, and its TCRdb copy is limited to in-frame clones, with some not included. The repertoire includes about 650,000 clones, 9.5% to 15% of them detected once, and 0.095% to 0.15% sits in the top ten. Sequenced: naive CD4+ T cells from blood. Receptors originate from a man in his thirties or forties with type 1 diabetes.

This clone was seen only a few times. The DNA for the CDR3 is TGTGCCATCAGTCTAGACGGGGGGATAAGCACAGATACGCAGTATTTT. It specifies CAISLDGGISTDTQYF. The rearrangement uses TRBV10-3 and TRBJ2-3; 7 bases line up with TRBD2. CDR3 size: 16 residues. V was clipped by 5 bases and J by 0 bases; unmatched bases: 8. CDR1 and CDR2 from the germline V gene are ENHRY and SYGVKD.

The chain joins TRBV28 to TRBJ2-7; 8 bases are a match to TRBD2. CDR1 is MDHEN and CDR2 is SYDVKM in the germline V gene. The V gene end was trimmed by 6 bases and the J gene end by 0 bases; junction bases not matched to a gene: 10. The CDR3 is made up of 16 amino acids. This CDR3 is CASSPAGAGDSYEQYF. The CDR3 DNA reads TGTGCCAGCAGCCCTGCAGGAGCGGGGGACTCCTACGAGCAGTACTTC.

This clone has a handful of counts. The rearrangement uses TRBV5-1 and TRBJ2-3, with a weak D call TRBD1 (6 bases). V was trimmed by 0 bases and J by 3 bases, leaving 8 bases between them. This CDR3 region has 14 residues. The germline gives CDR1 SGHRS, CDR2 YFSETQ. In DNA, the CDR3 is TGCGCCAGCAGCTTGGACAGGGTTACAGATACGCAGTATTTT. Protein sequence: CASSLDRVTDTQYF.

This clone was detected once. This rearrangement joins TRBV11-2 to TRBJ2-3; D is undetermined. Germline loops: CDR1 SGHAT, CDR2 FQNNGV. The CDR3 runs 15 residues. Trimming removed 5 bases at V and 4 bases at J, with 16 bases between. CDR3 DNA sequence: TGTGCCAGCAGCCTGGGTCCAGGTTCTTCAGATACGCAGTATTTT. This encodes CASSLGPGSSDTQYF. The variable domain in full, completed from reference TRBV11-2 and TRBJ2-3, reads EAGVAQSPRYKIIEKRQSVAFWCNPISGHATLYWYQQILGQGPKLLIQFQNNGVVDDSQLPKDRFSAERLKGVDSTLKIQPAKLEDSAVYLCASSLGPGSSDTQYFGPGTRLTVL.

The chain couples TRBV5-4 to TRBJ1-1, with a weak D call TRBD1 (6 bases). Trimming pared 4 bases from V and 0 bases from J, leaving 16 bases between. Germline V gene data show CDR1 as SGHNT and CDR2 as YYREEE (reference sequence). This CDR3 comprises 16 residues. CDR3 nucleotide sequence: TGTGCCAGCAGCCCGCAGCCCCAGGGGCTGAACACTGAAGCTTTCTTT. Translating it yields CASSPQPQGLNTEAFF.

This clone was detected only a few times. The rearrangement joins TRBV5-8 to TRBJ2-5; D unresolved. Per the germline V gene, CDR1 is SGHTS and CDR2 is YDEGEE. Trimming pared 4 bases from V and 2 bases from J, leaving 6 bases between. The CDR3 totals 12 residues. In nucleotides, the CDR3 is TGTGCCAGCAGCCCCTATCAAGAGACCCAGTACTTC. As protein: CASSPYQETQYF.

This clone appeared a few times. This chain links TRBV18 with TRBJ2-3, with a weak D call TRBD2 (6 bases). V lost 5 bases, J lost 3 bases, and 15 bases lay in between. The CDR3 sequence is 15 residues long. Germline lookup yields CDR1 KGHSH and CDR2 LQKENI. Here the CDR3 DNA reads TGTGCCAGCTCATCTACGGGGGATCAGACAGATACGCAGTATTTT. Translation gives CASSSTGDQTDTQYF.

This sequence joins TRBV7-9 and TRBJ2-3; TRBD2 agrees at 11 bases. V lost 4 bases and J lost 4; bases outside the gene matches: 7. CDR1 is SEHNR, CDR2 FQNEAQ, per germline (reference sequence). The CDR3 has 16 amino acids. The CDR3 loop reads CASSYSGGANSDTQYF. CDR3 in DNA: TGTGCCAGCAGCTATAGCGGGGGGGCAAACTCAGATACGCAGTATTTT.

The chain combines TRBV5-1 with TRBJ1-1; 7 nucleotides agree with TRBD1. This CDR3 comprises 14 residues. CDR1 is SGHRS and CDR2 is YFSETQ in the germline V gene. V dropped 1 base and J dropped 3; count of bases not matched to a gene: 3. The CDR3 region is CASSLTGEHTEAFF. CDR3 nucleotides: TGCGCCAGCAGCTTGACAGGGGAGCACACTGAAGCTTTCTTT.

CDR3 nucleotides: TGTGCCAGCGCCGGGACAGGGGACACAGATACGCAGTATTTT. Its protein is CASAGTGDTDTQYF. V usage is TRBV18 and J usage is TRBJ2-3; 10 bases align to TRBD1. The CDR3 is 14 amino acids. Trimming took 8 bases from V and 2 from J; bases not matched to a gene: 4. Germline-derived CDR1 and CDR2 are KGHSH and LQKENI.

The chain couples TRBV11-3 to TRBJ2-5; D perhaps matches TRBD1 (6 bases). Trimming stripped 4 bases from V and 5 bases from J, with 8 bases between. Germline V gene lookup returns CDR1 SGHNT and CDR2 YENEEA. The CDR3 consists of 12 residues. The CDR3 sequence is CASSSRGETQYF. The DNA of the CDR3 is TGTGCCAGCAGCTCCAGGGGTGAGACCCAGTACTTC.

The chain has TRBV28 and TRBJ2-7, with D perhaps TRBD1 (5 bases). With 7 bases removed from V and 2 bases from J, the gap between germline ends came to 12 bases. Per germline, CDR1 MDHEN and CDR2 SYDVKM. The CDR3 length is 13 residues. The CDR3 sequence is CASMKGATYEQYF. For the CDR3, the DNA is TGTGCCAGCATGAAAGGGGCTACCTACGAGCAGTACTTC. Drawing the rest from reference TRBV28 and TRBJ2-7, the complete variable domain is DVKVTQSSRYLVKRTGEKVFLECVQDMDHENMFWYRQDPGLGLRLIYFSYDVKMKEKGDIPEGYSVSREKKERFSLILESASTNQTSMYLCASMKGATYEQYFGPGTRLTVT.

In this sample, this clone turned up a few times. The genes are TRBV9 and TRBJ2-3, with D hard to call. V shed 0 bases and J shed 3 bases, with 14 bases lying between them. The CDR3 contains 16 residues. Germline CDR1 SGDLS, CDR2 YYNGEE. The CDR3 sequence is CASSVGVLMKTDTQYF. CDR3 in DNA: TGTGCCAGCAGCGTAGGAGTCCTGATGAAGACAGATACGCAGTATTTT.

The chain is built from TRBV6-5 and TRBJ2-7; possibly TRBD1 for D (6 bases). This CDR3 region has 14 residues. CDR1 and CDR2 (germline): MNHEY, SVGAGI. V was pared by 5 bases and J by 5 bases, with 16 bases between. CDR3 loop: CASSLQGSRDEQYF. The CDR3 DNA is TGTGCCAGCAGTCTACAGGGCAGTAGGGACGAGCAGTACTTC.

This chain connects TRBV10-3 to TRBJ1-4, with 10 bases aligning to TRBD1. V gave up 3 bases and J gave up 5 bases; unmatched junction bases: 6. There are 16 residues in the CDR3. The germline V gene has CDR1 ENHRY and CDR2 SYGVKD. CDR3 in amino acids: CAISDNTGQGNEKLFF. In nucleotides, the CDR3 is TGTGCCATCAGTGACAACACGGGACAGGGGAATGAAAAACTGTTTTTT.